A selection of T cell receptor beta chains follows, all from one sample in a study of blood T cell repertoires in COVID-19. Produced via immunoSEQ multiplex PCR; TCRdb's table is partial and in-frame only. The table lists 150,000 to 200,000 clones, about 93% of them singletons. Material: peripheral blood. These TCRs come from a man aged 50-60 years with acute or convalescent COVID-19. Both conserved end residues are part of each CDR3. Fields, in order: clone size, V gene, D gene, J gene, CDR3 DNA, CDR3 protein. D genes are given only for firm matches. Size tells how often a clone was seen (once, few, many) or the class of an expanded clone, and some rows leave it out.

clone_size: .; v_call: TRBV7-8; d_call: .; j_call: TRBJ2-3; cdr3_nt: TGTGCCAGCAGCTTAAATTGGCGGCCCCGCACAGATACGCAGTATTTT; cdr3_aa: CASSLNWRPRTDTQYF
clone_size: .; v_call: TRBV10-2; d_call: TRBD1; j_call: TRBJ2-7; cdr3_nt: TGCGCCAGCAGACCCGGGACAGGGCGGTACGAGCAGTACTTC; cdr3_aa: CASRPGTGRYEQYF
clone_size: once; v_call: TRBV12-3/TRBV12-4; d_call: .; j_call: TRBJ2-7; cdr3_nt: TGTGCCAGCAGTTTGAGGGTTCCTTACGAGCAGTACTTC; cdr3_aa: CASSLRVPYEQYF
clone_size: .; v_call: TRBV30; d_call: TRBD2; j_call: TRBJ2-3; cdr3_nt: TGTGCCTGGACAGGGATGGTAGCGGGGACAGATACGCAGTATTTT; cdr3_aa: CAWTGMVAGTDTQYF
clone_size: .; v_call: TRBV19; d_call: TRBD1; j_call: TRBJ1-5; cdr3_nt: TGTGCCAGTACCGGGAGGGGCGCGGGACAGGGCCATAGCAATCAGCCCCAGCATTTT; cdr3_aa: CASTGRGAGQGHSNQPQHF
clone_size: .; v_call: TRBV7-3; d_call: TRBD1; j_call: TRBJ1-2; cdr3_nt: TGTGCCAGCAGCTTAAATAGGGAAGGGGGCCAGACCTTC; cdr3_aa: CASSLNREGGQTF
clone_size: .; v_call: TRBV19; d_call: .; j_call: TRBJ2-7; cdr3_nt: TGTGCCAGTAGTAGTCTAAGCGGAGCCCGTGGGGAGCAGTACTTC; cdr3_aa: CASSSLSGARGEQYF
clone_size: .; v_call: TRBV6-5; d_call: .; j_call: TRBJ1-2; cdr3_nt: TGTGCCAGCAGCTCGTCAGGAAACTATGGCTACACCTTC; cdr3_aa: CASSSSGNYGYTF
clone_size: .; v_call: TRBV7-2; d_call: .; j_call: TRBJ2-1; cdr3_nt: TGTGCCAGCAGCTTAGCGGCCCTGAATGAGCAGTTCTTC; cdr3_aa: CASSLAALNEQFF
clone_size: .; v_call: TRBV7-8; d_call: TRBD2; j_call: TRBJ2-3; cdr3_nt: TGTGCCAGCAGCTTCGCCCCGGGACTAGCCAGTGATACGCAGTATTTT; cdr3_aa: CASSFAPGLASDTQYF
clone_size: .; v_call: TRBV30; d_call: TRBD2; j_call: TRBJ2-7; cdr3_nt: TGTGCCTGGAGTGTTGCCCTAGCGGACGAGCAGTACTTC; cdr3_aa: CAWSVALADEQYF